This T cell receptor (beta chain) was recorded in a study of blood T cell repertoires in COVID-19. Trimming at V came to 3 bases and at J to 5 bases, leaving 1 base not matched to a gene. Germline V gives CDR1 ENHRY, CDR2 SYGVKD. This CDR3 comprises 13 residues. Clones were read by immunoSEQ multiplex PCR, and TCRdb kept only the in-frame ones, dropping some. The data show 130,000 or so clones, with 70% to 80% seen just once and 16% held by the top ten. This TCR was recovered from a man aged 50-60 years with acute or convalescent COVID-19. Sequencing used peripheral blood. The rearrangement uses TRBV10-3 and TRBJ1-5; 7 bases agree with TRBD1. DNA of the CDR3: TGTGCCATCAGTGAAACAGGGGATCAGCCCCAGCATTTT. Translated, it gives CAISETGDQPQHF.